Presented here are 22 T cell receptor beta chains from one specimen sequenced in a study of spatial heterogeneity in lung cancer. TCRdb called the 5' RACE reads again in MiXCR, with one record for every CDR3 protein. The sample records fewer than 15,000 distinct CDR3 sequences, 3% to 4% being singletons. Indicated time point: sample taken at primary tumor resection. Without sorting, whole RNA was sequenced from tumor, nontumor lung or frozen PBMC. Sequences were derived from PBMCs, sampled at surgery. The receptors were sampled from a male donor with early-stage non-small cell lung cancer.

Regarding this clonotype: This beta chain was picked up by a library intended for alpha chains and is off target, so its count carries little meaning. The genes are TRBV6-6 and TRBJ2-1; TRBD2 agrees at 8 bases. This CDR3 is built from 14 residues. The germline V gene has CDR1 MNHNY and CDR2 SVGAGI (reference sequence). V gave up 6 bases and J gave up 6 bases; unmatched junction bases: 7. The CDR3 region is CASSGTSRTNEQFF. DNA of the CDR3: TGTGCCAGCAGCGGGACTAGTCGGACCAATGAGCAGTTCTTC.

In its sample, this clonotype was seen many times. This beta chain turned up in a library designed for alpha chains; as an off-target read, its abundance says little. The chain uses TRBV20-1 and TRBJ2-3; 8 nucleotides line up with TRBD2. Germline V lookup: CDR1 DFQATT, CDR2 SNEGSKA (reference sequence). This CDR3 spans 14 amino acids. J gave up 4 bases and V 5 bases, and 8 bases lay outside the gene matches. The CDR3 is CSALRGRLADTQYF. In nucleotides, the CDR3 is TGCAGTGCTCTCCGCGGGAGGTTGGCAGATACGCAGTATTTT.

This clonotype was recorded many times. This beta chain came through as a stray read in a library set up for alpha chains, and its size says little. This chain uses TRBV4-3 with TRBJ1-1; 7 bases are a match to TRBD1. The CDR3 extends over 15 amino acids. J gave up 4 bases and V 4 bases, and 9 bases lay outside the gene matches. Germline values: CDR1 LGHNA, CDR2 YSLEER. CDR3 amino acids: CASSPTVDRSTEAFF. The CDR3 region has the DNA TGCGCCAGCAGCCCAACGGTGGACAGGTCCACTGAAGCTTTCTTT.

This clonotype occurred many times. The library was designed around alpha chains, so this beta chain is a stray read whose abundance carries little weight. This chain connects TRBV6-1 to TRBJ2-1, with TRBD2 matching 7 bases. Trimming took 6 bases from V and 4 from J; bases not matched to a gene: 9. Germline V gene data show CDR1 as MNHNS and CDR2 as SASEGT. There are 15 residues in the CDR3. In nucleotides, the CDR3 is TGTGCCAGCAGGGTTGGACTAGTCGGGTACAATGAGCAGTTCTTC. As protein: CASRVGLVGYNEQFF.

This clonotype has ten or more counts. This beta chain is an off-target read within a library intended for alpha chains, so its frequency means little. This chain links TRBV12-3 or TRBV12-4 with TRBJ1-6; D call uncertain. Trimming cost V 3 bases and J 10 bases, with 10 bases left between them. The CDR3 is made up of 13 amino acids. The CDR3 here is CASSFGLKSPLHF. The CDR3 DNA reads TGTGCCAGCAGTTTCGGACTCAAGTCACCCCTCCACTTT.

This clonotype appeared many times. A library made for alpha chains picked up this beta chain off target, so its size means little. This chain links TRBV2 with TRBJ1-5, with a weak D call TRBD1 (6 bases). Germline loops: CDR1 SNHLY, CDR2 FYNNEI. This CDR3 comprises 15 residues. V shed 6 bases and J shed 3 bases, with 15 bases lying between them. The CDR3 bases are TGTGCCAGCAGGACCGGGACACAACTCAATCAGCCCCAGCATTTT. Protein product: CASRTGTQLNQPQHF.

This clonotype was seen many times. In a library made to pick up alpha chains, this beta chain is a stray read with a size that means little. This chain links TRBV5-6 with TRBJ2-3; TRBD2 matches at 7 bases. Germline CDR1 is SGHDT and CDR2 is YYEEEE. The CDR3 has 16 amino acids. Trimming cost V 10 bases and J 0 bases; bases outside gene matches: 14. The DNA of the CDR3 is TGTGCCGCTAAAGGGAGGGTCCCTGATAGCACAGATACGCAGTATTTT. Protein sequence: CAAKGRVPDSTDTQYF.

This clonotype was seen a handful of times. For a library built for alpha chains, this beta chain is a stray read; little rests on its size. The V call is TRBV7-9, the J call TRBJ2-7; no firm D call. V gave up 2 bases and J gave up 7 bases, with 15 bases separating them. CDR1 and CDR2 (germline): SEHNR, FQNEAQ (reference sequence). This CDR3 has 14 residues. The CDR3 sequence is CASSLSSRTWEQYF. CDR3 nucleotide sequence: TGTGCCAGCAGCTTATCATCCCGGACCTGGGAGCAGTACTTC.

This clonotype was counted many times. This beta chain is a stray sequence in a library constructed for alpha chains; its clone size is not meaningful. J is TRBJ2-1 and V is TRBV11-2, with TRBD2 matching 8 bases. Germline CDR1 reads SGHAT; CDR2 reads FQNNGV. The CDR3 has 13 amino acids. V was clipped by 5 bases and J by 6 bases; unmatched bases: 3. This chain's CDR3 is CASSLGTSNEQFF. CDR3 in DNA: TGTGCCAGCAGCCTCGGGACTAGCAATGAGCAGTTCTTC.

This clonotype was found many times. Within a library made for alpha chains, this beta chain is off target, and its count is uninformative. The rearrangement uses TRBV28 and TRBJ2-2; 10 nucleotides match TRBD1. This CDR3 contains 16 residues. From germline, CDR1 is MDHEN and CDR2 SYDVKM. V lost 5 bases and J lost 7; bases outside the gene matches: 10. CDR3 in amino acids: CASSKPGQGFGGELFF. The DNA of the CDR3 is TGTGCCAGCAGTAAACCGGGACAGGGGTTTGGCGGGGAGCTGTTTTTT. The whole variable domain, remainder taken from reference TRBV28 and TRBJ2-2, is DVKVTQSSRYLVKRTGEKVFLECVQDMDHENMFWYRQDPGLGLRLIYFSYDVKMKEKGDIPEGYSVSREKKERFSLILESASTNQTSMYLCASSKPGQGFGGELFFGEGSRLTVL.

Many counts were recorded for this clonotype. This beta chain is a stray sequence in a library constructed for alpha chains; its clone size is not meaningful. The rearrangement joins TRBV2 to TRBJ2-7, with 10 bases that match TRBD1. Germline CDR1 and CDR2: SNHLY and FYNNEI. The CDR3 is 14 amino acids. V dropped 6 bases and J dropped 1; count of bases not matched to a gene: 3. The CDR3 sequence: CASRWTGGSYEQYF. The DNA for the CDR3 is TGTGCCAGCAGATGGACAGGGGGATCCTACGAGCAGTACTTC. The full variable domain, in which reference TRBV2 and TRBJ2-7 provide the parts outside the CDR3, is EPEVTQTPSHQVTQMGQEVILRCVPISNHLYFYWYRQILGQKVEFLVSFYNNEISEKSEIFDDQFSVERPDGSNFTLKIRSTKLEDSAMYFCASRWTGGSYEQYFGPGTRLTVT.

In its sample, this clonotype was seen many times. Found in a library prepared for alpha chains, this beta chain is an off-target read, and its abundance has little meaning. The gene calls are TRBV7-8 and TRBJ2-3; no clear D. In germline, CDR1 is SGHVS, CDR2 FQNEAQ. CDR3 length: 12 amino acids. V was clipped by 1 base and J by 3 bases, with 2 bases between them. Here the CDR3 DNA reads TGTGCCAGCAGCTTAGGTACAGATACGCAGTATTTT. Its translation is CASSLGTDTQYF.

As regards this clonotype: This beta chain turned up in a library designed for alpha chains; as an off-target read, its abundance says little. The V gene is TRBV7-2, the J gene TRBJ1-1, with D perhaps matching TRBD1 (6 bases). This CDR3 contains 14 residues. Trimming took 2 bases from V and 4 from J, leaving 11 bases between them. From germline, CDR1 is SGHTA and CDR2 FQGNSA. Here the CDR3 reads CASSLQQGPTEAFF. Written as DNA, the CDR3 is TGTGCCAGCAGCTTACAACAGGGCCCCACTGAAGCTTTCTTT.

This clonotype was detected ten times or more. Found in a library prepared for alpha chains, this beta chain is an off-target read, and its abundance has little meaning. This chain uses TRBV10-3 with TRBJ2-3; TRBD2 might be the D (6 bases). The CDR3 is 15 residues long. CDR1 ENHRY and CDR2 SYGVKD come from the germline V gene. Trimming cost V 6 bases and J 0 bases, with 13 bases left between them. CDR3 bases: TGTGCCATCAGCGGAGGGCAAACTAGCACAGATACGCAGTATTTT. It specifies CAISGGQTSTDTQYF.

This clonotype occurred many times. This beta chain came through as a stray read in a library set up for alpha chains, and its size says little. The chain links TRBV2 to TRBJ2-3; 8 nucleotides agree with TRBD1. V lost 3 bases to trimming and J lost 4 bases; unmatched junction nucleotides: 6. The CDR3 has 15 amino acids. Germline V CDR1 and CDR2: SNHLY, FYNNEI. CDR3 in DNA: TGTGCCAGCAGTGATGTTCAGGGGGCGTCAGATACGCAGTATTTT. Its protein product is CASSDVQGASDTQYF.

The table lists this clonotype with many counts. This beta chain slipped into a library made for alpha chains as a stray read, so its size is not meaningful. The CDR3 spells CASSFGQGEQYF. CDR3 bases: TGTGCCAGCAGCTTCGGACAGGGCGAGCAGTACTTC. The chain joins TRBV7-8 to TRBJ2-7, with TRBD1 matching 8 bases. This CDR3 spans 12 amino acids. Trimming cost V 3 bases and J 6 bases; bases outside gene matches: 1. CDR1 is SGHVS, CDR2 FQNEAQ, per germline.

The sample holds many counts of this clonotype. Because this beta chain is a stray read in a library intended to capture alpha chains, its abundance should not be given much weight. DNA of the CDR3: TGTGCCAGCAGAGACAGGACAGGGGGCTATGGCTACACCTTC. Protein sequence: CASRDRTGGYGYTF. The chain carries TRBV6-5 and TRBJ1-2; 10 bases are shared with TRBD1. The CDR3 sequence is 14 residues long. Losses at the gene ends were 6 bases for V and 4 bases for J; bases not matched to a gene: 5. Germline lookup yields CDR1 MNHEY and CDR2 SVGAGI.

This clonotype was seen at least ten times. This beta chain is a stray sequence in a library constructed for alpha chains; its clone size is not meaningful. This chain joins TRBV24-1 and TRBJ2-1; 7 positions agree with TRBD1. The junction had 4 bases not matched to a gene; V was cut back by 9 bases and J by 3 bases. Germline CDR1 KGHDR, CDR2 SFDVKD. CDR3 length: 13 amino acids. The CDR3 DNA sequence: TGTGCCACCCTGGGACAGAACTACAATGAGCAGTTCTTC. It encodes CATLGQNYNEQFF.

As for this clonotype: Because the library targeted alpha chains, this beta chain is an off-target read whose size means little. This chain links TRBV5-4 with TRBJ2-5; TRBD2 might be the D (5 bases). The germline gives CDR1 SGHNT, CDR2 YYREEE (reference sequence). The V gene lost 0 bases and the J gene lost 6 bases, with 9 bases spanning the gap. This CDR3 region has 13 residues. The CDR3 loop is CASSLGRSKTQYF. CDR3 DNA: TGTGCCAGCAGCTTGGGGAGGTCAAAGACCCAGTACTTC.

Remarks on this clonotype: A library made for alpha chains picked up this beta chain off target, so its size means little. The chain has TRBV7-6 and TRBJ2-7; 8 bases agree with TRBD2. The germline V gene has CDR1 SGHVS and CDR2 FNYEAQ. The V segment lost 1 base and the J segment 8 bases; nucleotides outside the gene matches: 4. The CDR3 is made up of 13 amino acids. CDR3 amino acids: CASSLGAGDKQYF. In DNA form, the CDR3 reads TGTGCCAGCAGCTTAGGAGCGGGAGATAAGCAGTACTTC.

This clonotype was observed many times. For a library built for alpha chains, this beta chain is a stray read; little rests on its size. The V call is TRBV7-3, the J call TRBJ2-5, with a possible D match to TRBD2 (6 bases). The CDR3 runs 16 residues. Germline-derived CDR1 and CDR2 are SGHTA and FQGTGA. Trimming cost V 5 bases and J 2 bases, with 18 bases left between them. The CDR3 loop is CASSPSGRTIQETQYF. For the CDR3, the DNA is TGTGCCAGCAGCCCAAGCGGGCGTACGATTCAAGAGACCCAGTACTTC.

This clonotype was counted many times. This beta chain is a stray sequence in a library constructed for alpha chains; its clone size is not meaningful. This chain uses TRBV24-1 with TRBJ2-2; the D gene is possibly TRBD1 (6 bases). CDR1 and CDR2 from the germline V gene are KGHDR and SFDVKD. V was pared by 4 bases and J by 1 base, with 18 bases between. CDR3 length equals 18 residues. Written as DNA, the CDR3 is TGTGCCACCAGTGACCATCCCACGACAGGCCGGAACACCGGGGAGCTGTTTTTT. As protein: CATSDHPTTGRNTGELFF.